The 17 T cell receptor beta chains below come from one sample, sequenced in a study of regulatory T cells in long-lasting Graves disease. Time point of the sample: persistent/refractory GD, antithyroid drugs over 5 years with positive TRAb. The authors made the TCR library using RNA they extracted from PBMCs. Library construction for TCR beta used iRepertoire HTBI primers and Arm-PCR of CDR3 regions. TCRdb fed the multiplex PCR reads into MiXCR, producing one record per CDR3 protein. The data show more than 650,000 distinct CDR3 sequences, around 30% seen once. The starting material was peripheral blood mononuclear cells (PBMCs), obtained when the disease was refractory, from a patient treated with antithyroid drugs. Every receptor here comes from a female donor with Graves disease.

The chain links TRBV19 to TRBJ2-2; D tentatively reads TRBD1 or TRBD2 (5 bases each). This CDR3 region has 14 residues. The germline V gene has CDR1 LNHDA and CDR2 SQIVND (reference sequence). V lost 7 bases and J 5 bases, leaving 14 bases between the germline ends. The CDR3, as DNA: TGTGCCAGTATCGGGACGGCGATTACCGGGGAGCTGTTTTTT. Translated: CASIGTAITGELFF.

This clonotype showed up just a few times. The rearrangement uses TRBV6-1 and TRBJ1-3; D gene unclear. CDR3 size: 15 residues. V was pared by 0 bases and J by 0 bases, with 6 bases between. The V gene's germline CDR1 is MNHNS and CDR2 SASEGT. The CDR3 region has the DNA TGTGCCAGCAGTGAAGCGCCGCGCTCTGGAAACACCATATATTTT. It translates to CASSEAPRSGNTIYF.

This clonotype was recorded a few times. This chain joins TRBV11-2 and TRBJ2-7; maybe TRBD2 (5 bases). Germline assignment: CDR1 SGHAT and CDR2 FQNNGV. This CDR3 comprises 15 residues. The ends were cut back, 6 bases at V and 0 bases at J, with 15 bases in the middle. CDR3 sequence: CASSYLLGPSYEQYF. The CDR3 nucleotides read TGTGCCAGCAGTTACCTACTAGGGCCCTCCTACGAGCAGTACTTC.

This clonotype has a handful of counts. The chain employs TRBV25-1 and TRBJ1-1; no definite D call. The CDR3 spans 15 residues. V shed 2 bases and J shed 0 bases, with 10 bases lying between them. The V gene's germline CDR1 is MGHDK and CDR2 SYGVNS. The CDR3 spells CASSETGHLNTEAFF. The DNA of the CDR3 is TGTGCCAGCAGTGAAACGGGTCATTTGAACACTGAAGCTTTCTTT.

This clonotype appeared a few times. The chain combines TRBV20-1 with TRBJ2-5; the D gene could be TRBD1 or TRBD2 (6 bases each). V dropped 4 bases and J dropped 3 bases, with 15 bases sitting between them. CDR1 DFQATT and CDR2 SNEGSKA come from the germline V gene (reference sequence). The CDR3 consists of 14 residues. The CDR3 DNA reads as TGCAGTGCTAACCGAGGGGGGCTTAAAGAGACCCAGTACTTC. This encodes CSANRGGLKETQYF.

The chain is built from TRBV28 and TRBJ2-7; no firm D call. Trimming removed 10 bases at V and 3 bases at J, with 13 bases between. The germline V gene has CDR1 MDHEN and CDR2 SYDVKM. The CDR3 length is 12 residues. The CDR3 here is CAIRGRNYEQYF. CDR3 DNA: TGTGCCATCCGAGGACGGAACTACGAGCAGTACTTC.

The V and J genes are TRBV15 and TRBJ1-1; 9 positions agree with TRBD1. The V gene's germline CDR1 is LNHNV and CDR2 YYDKDF (reference sequence). J was trimmed by 4 bases and V by 1 base; bases with no gene match: 7. CDR3 length: 16 amino acids. CDR3 sequence reads: CATSRVAGTGPTEAFF. The CDR3 coding sequence is TGTGCCACCAGCAGAGTCGCCGGGACAGGGCCCACTGAAGCTTTCTTT.

Concerning this clonotype: A much larger clone lies a single base off, so this may be a read error. This CDR3 is missing its conserved last phenylalanine or tryptophan, likely due to a read error. The V gene is TRBV27, the J gene TRBJ2-7, with TRBD2 matching over 7 bases. This CDR3 contains 13 residues. The V and J ends lost 11 bases and 4 bases, in that order; junction bases with no gene match: 11. From germline, CDR1 is MNHEY and CDR2 SMNVEV (reference sequence). The CDR3 DNA follows: TGTGCCTGCGGGGGAGGGAGGGGATACGAGCAGTACATC. It specifies CACGGGRGYEQYI.

This rearrangement joins TRBV20-1 to TRBJ1-2, with TRBD1 as a possible D gene (6 bases). The CDR3 loop spans 17 amino acids. V gave up 3 bases and J gave up 2 bases, with 22 bases separating them. CDR1 DFQATT and CDR2 SNEGSKA come from the germline V gene (reference sequence). The CDR3 loop reads CSARGGPGGLGNYGYTF. CDR3 bases: TGCAGTGCTAGGGGGGGCCCTGGGGGCTTAGGAAACTATGGCTACACCTTC.

In this sample, this clonotype turned up a few times. The genes are TRBV28 and TRBJ1-3; 10 bases are a match to TRBD1. The V segment lost 7 bases and the J segment 4 bases; nucleotides outside the gene matches: 7. Germline lookup yields CDR1 MDHEN and CDR2 SYDVKM. The CDR3 covers 15 residues. The CDR3 region is CASKRQGANGNTIYF. The CDR3 region has the DNA TGTGCCAGCAAACGACAGGGGGCGAACGGAAACACCATATATTTT.

The chain carries TRBV6-1 and TRBJ1-2; no firm D call. With 1 base removed from V and 5 bases from J, the gap between germline ends came to 20 bases. This CDR3 spans 17 amino acids. Germline values: CDR1 MNHNS, CDR2 SASEGT. The CDR3 loop reads CASSEDIAWVQIYGYTF. DNA of the CDR3: TGTGCCAGCAGTGAAGACATTGCTTGGGTACAGATATATGGCTACACCTTC.

J is TRBJ2-3 and V is TRBV12-5; 10 bases align to TRBD2. The CDR3 consists of 17 residues. With V trimmed by 5 bases and J by 1 base, 9 bases remained unmatched. In germline, CDR1 is LGHNT, CDR2 FRNRAP. CDR3 in amino acids: CASGLPHLAGGTDTQYF. The CDR3 nucleotides are TGTGCTAGTGGTCTTCCACACCTAGCGGGAGGCACAGATACGCAGTATTTT.

The genes are TRBV30 and TRBJ1-5; no definite D call. This CDR3 is 12 amino acids long. The V gene lost 4 bases and the J gene lost 3 bases, with 7 bases spanning the gap. Germline V gene sequence: CDR1 GTSNPN, CDR2 SVGIG (reference sequence). Here the CDR3 reads CAWMMDNQPQHF. The CDR3 DNA sequence: TGTGCCTGGATGATGGACAATCAGCCCCAGCATTTT.

This chain uses TRBV12-3 or TRBV12-4 with TRBJ1-1; D uncertain. The CDR3 is 13 amino acids. The V end was cut by 5 bases, the J end by 10 bases, with 17 bases between. The CDR3 DNA follows: TGTGCCAGCAGTCCGGATCTCGTGGTATCAGCTTTCTTT. This sequence encodes CASSPDLVVSAFF.

The chain recombines TRBV10-3 with TRBJ1-1; unclear D gene. This CDR3 region has 15 residues. The germline gives CDR1 ENHRY, CDR2 SYGVKD. With 4 bases removed from V and 0 bases from J, the gap between germline ends came to 12 bases. Here the CDR3 reads CAISADDKMNTEAFF. DNA for the CDR3: TGTGCCATCAGTGCCGATGACAAGATGAACACTGAAGCTTTCTTT.

This chain uses TRBV6-1 with TRBJ1-2; no reliable D call. CDR1 and CDR2 from the germline V gene are MNHNS and SASEGT. Trimming removed 6 bases from V and 8 bases from J, with 10 bases in between. The CDR3 is made up of 11 amino acids. The CDR3 DNA follows: TGTGCCAGCAGGGACTATAGAGGCTACACCTTC. Encoded protein: CASRDYRGYTF.

In its sample, this clonotype was seen a few times. V usage is TRBV6-2 or TRBV6-3 and J usage is TRBJ1-2, with a possible D match to TRBD1 (6 bases). The CDR3 sequence is 13 residues long. Trimming took 0 bases from V and 6 from J, leaving 8 bases between them. CDR1 and CDR2 (germline): MNHEY, SVGEGT. The CDR3 spells CASSYSQGHGYTF. In DNA form, the CDR3 reads TGTGCCAGCAGTTACTCACAGGGCCATGGCTACACCTTC.